This TCR beta chain originates from a study of T cell responses to AZD1222 COVID-19 vaccine. The assay was immunoSEQ multiplex PCR, and TCRdb's table has in-frame clones only and misses some. The table has roughly 140,000 clones, roughly nine tenths seen once. General observations from the study: The donor group comprised mostly white British people and more females; the analysis possibly underestimated clonal diversity.

On this clone: The target antigen is unknown.

Germline V gene lookup returns CDR1 KGHDR and CDR2 SFDVKD. This CDR3 region has 16 residues. With V trimmed by 3 bases and J by 2 bases, 7 bases remained unmatched. This receptor was obtained from an adult in good health. This specimen consisted of peripheral blood, obtained on day 0 of AZD1222 vaccination. The chain joins TRBV24-1 to TRBJ2-3; 7 nucleotides line up with TRBD2. CDR3 region: CATSDGGGGATDTQYF. CDR3 nucleotides: TGTGCCACCAGTGATGGGGGGGGAGGGGCCACAGATACGCAGTATTTT.